The next 12 T cell receptor beta chains were all read from a single sample in a study of blood T cell repertoires in COVID-19. TCRdb keeps only in-frame clones here, not all; method: immunoSEQ multiplex PCR. The data hold under 130,000 clones, with roughly 69% observed a single time. Specimen: peripheral blood. These receptor sequences come from an elderly man with acute or convalescent COVID-19.

The chain combines TRBV7-9 with TRBJ2-3; perhaps TRBD2 as D (5 bases). The CDR3 runs 13 residues. V lost 7 bases to trimming and J lost 8 bases, with 16 bases between them. The germline gives CDR1 SEHNR, CDR2 FQNEAQ (reference sequence). The CDR3 loop reads CASNSEAAGTQYF. The CDR3 DNA is TGTGCCAGCAACTCCGAGGCCGCGGGTACGCAGTATTTT.

This clone was found once. This chain links TRBV7-2 with TRBJ2-5, with 9 positions matching TRBD2. This CDR3 contains 14 residues. J gave up 1 base and V 5 bases, and 2 bases lay outside the gene matches. CDR1 and CDR2 from the germline V gene are SGHTA and FQGNSA. The CDR3 protein is CASSATSGQETQYF. CDR3 sequence (DNA): TGTGCCAGCAGCGCGACTAGCGGCCAAGAGACCCAGTACTTC.

The gene calls are TRBV7-2 and TRBJ2-1; a weak D match, TRBD2 (6 bases). V lost 5 bases and J lost 8, with 16 bases in between. The CDR3 consists of 14 residues. Germline-derived CDR1 and CDR2 are SGHTA and FQGNSA. The CDR3 loop is CASSLRRGPDEQFF. In nucleotides, the CDR3 is TGTGCCAGCAGCCTAAGGCGGGGCCCCGATGAGCAGTTCTTC.

The chain carries TRBV5-6 and TRBJ2-5; 9 bases are shared with TRBD1. Trimming at V came to 4 bases and at J to 4 bases, leaving 11 bases not matched to a gene. Germline V gene data show CDR1 as SGHDT and CDR2 as YYEEEE. The CDR3 is made up of 16 amino acids. CDR3 sequence: CASSLWGQGKGETQYF. CDR3 DNA: TGTGCCAGCAGCCTGTGGGGACAGGGTAAAGGAGAGACCCAGTACTTC.

The genes are TRBV5-1 and TRBJ2-5; D is perhaps TRBD2 (5 bases). Germline CDR1 is SGHRS and CDR2 is YFSETQ. The length of the CDR3 is 14 residues. Trimming shortened V by 5 bases and J by 2 bases, and 13 bases separated the two germline ends. In DNA form, the CDR3 reads TGCGCCAGCAGACCCTTCAGCGGTCAAGAGACCCAGTACTTC. Amino acid sequence: CASRPFSGQETQYF. Full variable domain (outside the CDR3, taken from reference TRBV5-1 and TRBJ2-5): KAGVTQTPRYLIKTRGQQVTLSCSPISGHRSVSWYQQTPGQGLQFLFEYFSETQRNKGNFPGRFSGRQFSNSRSEMNVSTLELGDSALYLCASRPFSGQETQYFGPGTRLLVL.

This rearrangement joins TRBV6-5 to TRBJ1-5; 8 nucleotides match TRBD1. Unmatched junction bases numbered 5, after V lost 4 bases and J lost 9 bases. In germline, CDR1 is MNHEY, CDR2 SVGAGI. The CDR3 runs to 13 residues. CDR3 loop: CASSWTGQGPQHF. DNA of the CDR3: TGTGCCAGCAGTTGGACAGGGCAAGGGCCCCAGCATTTT.

The table lists this clone with a few counts. The V call is TRBV11-2, the J call TRBJ1-4, with TRBD1 as a possible D gene (5 bases). Trimming removed 1 base from V and 13 bases from J, with 13 bases in between. Germline V gene data show CDR1 as SGHAT and CDR2 as FQNNGV. The CDR3 runs to 13 residues. CDR3 residues: CASSLAITGGLFF. The CDR3 bases are TGTGCCAGCAGCTTAGCCATCACGGGGGGACTGTTTTTT.

The table lists this clone with a count of one. V usage is TRBV7-9 and J usage is TRBJ1-2, with TRBD1 as a possible D gene (5 bases). V lost 8 bases and J lost 7, with 17 bases in between. The CDR3 covers 13 residues. Germline CDR1 and CDR2: SEHNR and FQNEAQ (reference sequence). The CDR3 spells CASPSNLGPGYTF. The CDR3 region has the DNA TGTGCCAGCCCGTCAAATTTGGGGCCTGGCTACACCTTC.

Regarding this clone: Other DNA sequences of this sample code for an identical CDR3. The chain combines TRBV11-2 with TRBJ1-1; TRBD1 might be the D (6 bases). Germline CDR1 SGHAT, CDR2 FQNNGV. The CDR3 loop spans 14 amino acids. Trimming took off 3 bases at V and 1 base at J, with 9 bases between the two ends. The CDR3 bases are TGTGCCAGCAGCTTGGGGGCGGGGAACACTGAAGCTTTCTTT. Its protein product is CASSLGAGNTEAFF.

The chain has TRBV28 and TRBJ2-1; 8 bases are a match to TRBD2. Germline V gives CDR1 MDHEN, CDR2 SYDVKM. J gave up 7 bases and V 3 bases, and 8 bases lay outside the gene matches. This CDR3 has 15 amino acids. As DNA, the CDR3 is TGTGCCAGCAGTTTTCCGGGAGGGAGGGGGAATGAGCAGTTCTTC. As protein: CASSFPGGRGNEQFF.

Ten or more counts support this clone. V is TRBV27 and J is TRBJ2-7, with 10 bases lining up with TRBD1. Germline V gene sequence: CDR1 MNHEY, CDR2 SMNVEV (reference sequence). Trimming at V came to 7 bases and at J to 3 bases, leaving 6 bases not matched to a gene. The CDR3 runs to 14 residues. The CDR3 DNA sequence: TGTGCCAGCAAGCGGGACAGGGGATACTACGAGCAGTACTTC. Its translation is CASKRDRGYYEQYF.

This clone appeared a few times. The junction departs from germline at one end; a sequencing error may be responsible. The rearrangement uses TRBV7-7 and TRBJ2-6; D gene uncertain. The CDR3 totals 16 residues. Germline V lookup: CDR1 SSHAT, CDR2 FNYEAQ (reference sequence). The CDR3 DNA reads as TGTGCTAGCAGCTTACCGAGTCCCTCTGGGGCCAACGTCCTGACTTTC. It specifies CASSLPSPSGANVLTF.